This T cell receptor beta chain was recovered during a study of OX40 agonist ivuxolimab in advanced cancers. Here immunoSEQ multiplex PCR was the method, and the copy in TCRdb shows in-frame clones only, minus some. The sample contains 100,000 or so clones, 95% to 96% of which appear only once. CDR1 and CDR2 (germline): LGHNA, YNFKEQ. The CDR3 extends over 16 amino acids. The junction had 6 bases not matched to a gene; V was cut back by 3 bases and J by 4 bases. The material sequenced was CD4+ or CD8+ T cells sorted from blood, taken in a trial of the OX40 agonist ivuxolimab. The gene calls are TRBV4-2 and TRBJ2-5, with TRBD1 matching over 12 bases. The origin of this receptor is an adult with an advanced solid tumor such as melanoma, head and neck, liver or kidney cancer. CDR3 loop: CASSQRGQGARETQYF. For the CDR3, the DNA is TGTGCCAGCAGCCAGAGGGGACAGGGGGCGCGAGAGACCCAGTACTTC.